A single sample gave rise to the 32 T cell receptor beta chains below, sequenced in a study of cytomegalovirus exposure and HLA in healthy donors. The primer mix had 60 Vbeta and 13 Jbeta primers. The repertoire was sequenced with immunoSEQ multiplex PCR; TCRdb's copy has only in-frame clones and lacks some. The sample holds about 190,000 clones; roughly 80% are singletons and the top ten take around 3.3%. Sequencing was carried out using PBMCs. The receptors stem from a young woman in good health and CMV-seropositive.

The CDR3 DNA reads TGTGCCAGCAGCCCTAGCCTAGCGGGAGGCCCCTCCTACGAGCAGTACTTC. Its protein product is CASSPSLAGGPSYEQYF. This sequence joins TRBV7-8 and TRBJ2-5; 11 nucleotides line up with TRBD2. The J call is uncertain, as TRBJ2-7 better fits the DNA end. This CDR3 contains 17 residues. The germline CDR1 and CDR2 sequences are SGHVS and FQNEAQ.

CDR3 sequence reads: CASSRTGGSHNEKLFF. DNA of the CDR3: TGTGCCAGTAGCCGGACAGGGGGCTCCCACAATGAAAAACTGTTTTTT. The chain is built from TRBV19 and TRBJ1-4; 11 nucleotides agree with TRBD1. J lost 5 bases, V lost 6 bases, and 8 bases had no gene match. This CDR3 is 16 amino acids long. Germline lookup yields CDR1 LNHDA and CDR2 SQIVND (reference sequence).

Concerning this clone: The junction does not match germline at one end; this may be a read error. The chain uses TRBV7-9 and TRBJ1-4; 8 bases match TRBD1. CDR1 is SEHNR, CDR2 FQNEAQ, per germline (reference sequence). This CDR3 region has 17 residues. CDR3 sequence: CSSSLDVGQGVEEKLFF. CDR3 DNA: TGTTCCAGCAGCTTAGATGTCGGACAGGGCGTTGAGGAAAAACTGTTTTTT. Based on the CDR3 plus reference TRBV7-9 and TRBJ1-4, the full variable domain is DTGVSQNPRHKITKRGQNVTFRCDPISEHNRLYWYRQTLGQGPEFLTYFQNEAQLEKSRLLSDRFSAERPKGSFSTLEIQRTEQGDSAMYLCSSSLDVGQGVEEKLFFGSGTQLSVL.

V is TRBV10-3 and J is TRBJ2-5, with D uncertain. The CDR3 spans 14 residues. Looked up from germline, CDR1 is ENHRY and CDR2 is SYGVKD. Deletions cut 5 bases from V and 1 base from J, with 11 bases between. Here the CDR3 reads CAISPTTAQETQYF. In nucleotides, the CDR3 is TGTGCCATCAGTCCGACAACTGCCCAAGAGACCCAGTACTTC.

The chain is built from TRBV14 and TRBJ1-4, with 10 positions matching TRBD1. The CDR3 has 16 residues. CDR1 SGHDN and CDR2 FVKESK come from the germline V gene. The ends lost 0 bases at V and 6 bases at J; junction bases unmatched: 4. The CDR3 DNA follows: TGTGCCAGCAGCCAAGATCCGACAGGGGGCTATGAAAAACTGTTTTTT. This codes for CASSQDPTGGYEKLFF.

The chain uses TRBV2 and TRBJ2-3; 13 nucleotides align to TRBD2. V lost 4 bases to trimming and J lost 2 bases; unmatched junction nucleotides: 3. Looked up from germline, CDR1 is SNHLY and CDR2 is FYNNEI. The CDR3 totals 16 residues. For the CDR3, the DNA is TGTGCCAGCAGTGGGGGACTAGCGGGGCCCACAGATACGCAGTATTTT. Translation gives CASSGGLAGPTDTQYF.

V and J are TRBV18 and TRBJ2-7; 8 positions agree with TRBD1. The junction had 6 bases not matched to a gene; V was cut back by 6 bases and J by 2 bases. There are 14 residues in the CDR3. In germline, CDR1 is KGHSH, CDR2 LQKENI. The CDR3 region is CASSPRTGPYEQYF. In DNA, the CDR3 is TGTGCCAGCTCGCCTCGGACAGGGCCCTACGAGCAGTACTTC.

The chain links TRBV6-1 to TRBJ2-7; maybe TRBD2 (7 bases). Trimming took off 3 bases at V and 2 bases at J, with 8 bases between the two ends. From germline, CDR1 is MNHNS and CDR2 SASEGT. This CDR3 is 13 amino acids long. The CDR3 here is CASSDGGPYEQYF. CDR3 in DNA: TGTGCCAGCAGTGACGGGGGGCCCTACGAGCAGTACTTC.

This chain uses TRBV5-1 with TRBJ1-3, with D uncertain. This CDR3 spans 15 amino acids. Germline assignment: CDR1 SGHRS and CDR2 YFSETQ. Trimming stripped 4 bases from V and 0 bases from J, with 11 bases between. For the CDR3, the DNA is TGCGCCAGCAGCAACGGGGTCCCCTCTGGAAACACCATATATTTT. Residues: CASSNGVPSGNTIYF.

This rearrangement joins TRBV5-4 to TRBJ2-7; TRBD1 agrees at 9 bases. In germline, CDR1 is SGHNT, CDR2 YYREEE (reference sequence). Trimming at V came to 4 bases and at J to 6 bases, leaving 2 bases not matched to a gene. This CDR3 spans 12 amino acids. The CDR3 DNA sequence: TGTGCCAGCAGCGGGACAGGGCGCGAGCAGTACTTC. Amino acid sequence: CASSGTGREQYF.

The V and J genes are TRBV28 and TRBJ2-7; TRBD2 matches 7 bases. Germline assignment: CDR1 MDHEN and CDR2 SYDVKM. The CDR3 loop spans 14 amino acids. V trimming: 3 bases; J trimming: 2 bases; junction bases outside the gene matches: 4. The CDR3 loop reads CASSFRLATYEQYF. In DNA form, the CDR3 reads TGTGCCAGCAGTTTCAGACTAGCAACCTACGAGCAGTACTTC.

This sequence joins TRBV27 and TRBJ2-1; 8 bases align to TRBD2. The V gene end was trimmed by 4 bases and the J gene end by 7 bases; junction bases not matched to a gene: 9. The length of the CDR3 is 15 residues. CDR1 and CDR2 from the germline V gene are MNHEY and SMNVEV (reference sequence). The CDR3 loop is CASSSGLAGGNEQFF. As DNA, the CDR3 is TGTGCCAGCAGTTCTGGACTAGCCGGGGGGAATGAGCAGTTCTTC.

This clone was detected once. This rearrangement joins TRBV19 to TRBJ2-7, with 9 nucleotides matching TRBD1. CDR1 and CDR2 (germline): LNHDA, SQIVND (reference sequence). With V trimmed by 5 bases and J by 5 bases, 16 bases remained unmatched. This CDR3 has 17 residues. Here the CDR3 DNA reads TGTGCCAGTAGTTTGATGTCGTCCGGGACAGGGAGGGACGAGCAGTACTTC. Its protein product is CASSLMSSGTGRDEQYF.

The J gene is TRBJ2-7, the V gene TRBV7-9, with TRBD1 matching over 7 bases. The CDR3 extends over 15 amino acids. V shed 4 bases and J 6 bases; nucleotides not matched to a gene: 12. Per germline, CDR1 SEHNR and CDR2 FQNEAQ (reference sequence). CDR3 nucleotide sequence: TGTGCCAGCAGCTCATTGAAAGGACAGGTCAGCGAGCAGTACTTC. Translating it yields CASSSLKGQVSEQYF.

This chain links TRBV6-7 with TRBJ2-3, with TRBD2 matching over 8 bases. TRBV6-7 is assigned to the ORF class and has an uncertain function. J gave up 5 bases and V 0 bases, and 13 bases lay outside the gene matches. This CDR3 is built from 18 residues. The CDR3 bases are TGTGCCAGCAGTTACTCGGGTGGGCGGGAGGTTGGGCGAGATACGCAGTATTTT. Its translation is CASSYSGGREVGRDTQYF.

This chain joins TRBV19 and TRBJ2-5; D may be TRBD2 (6 bases). Per germline, CDR1 LNHDA and CDR2 SQIVND (reference sequence). The CDR3 loop spans 16 amino acids. The germline V and J ends were trimmed by 0 bases and 6 bases, with 17 bases remaining between them. The CDR3 region has the DNA TGTGCCAGTAGTATAGACAGGGAGGTGGGTTTAAAGACCCAGTACTTC. Encoded protein: CASSIDREVGLKTQYF. Full variable domain (missing parts from reference TRBV19 and TRBJ2-5): DGGITQSPKYLFRKEGQNVTLSCEQNLNHDAMYWYRQDPGQGLRLIYYSQIVNDFQKGDIAEGYSVSREKKESFPLTVTSAQKNPTAFYLCASSIDREVGLKTQYFGPGTRLLVL.

The chain has TRBV7-6 and TRBJ1-1, with unresolved D. Trimming cost V 2 bases and J 6 bases, with 10 bases left between them. The CDR3 length is 13 residues. The germline V gene has CDR1 SGHVS and CDR2 FNYEAQ. CDR3 bases: TGTGCCAGCAGCTTATTGACGGGGTCTGAAGCTTTCTTT. This gives the protein CASSLLTGSEAFF.

This clone was counted a few times. The chain recombines TRBV7-5 with TRBJ1-2; the DNA was not compared with TRBD1, the D call given in the table. TRBV7-5 is classified as a pseudogene. This CDR3 is 17 amino acids long. In nucleotides, the CDR3 is TGTGCCAGAAGCCTAAGAGAAAACAGGGGGCTTAACTATGGCTACACCTTC. This translates into CARSLRENRGLNYGYTF.

The V call is TRBV6-1, the J call TRBJ2-5, with D tentatively TRBD2 (6 bases). TRBJ2-7 matches the DNA end more closely, so the J call is doubtful. Per germline, CDR1 MNHNS and CDR2 SASEGT. The CDR3 runs to 14 residues. CDR3 residues: CASSEDGTFYEQYF. CDR3 bases: TGTGCCAGCAGTGAAGATGGGACTTTCTACGAGCAGTACTTC.

This clone was seen a single time. The chain employs TRBV10-3 and TRBJ1-1; TRBD1 agrees at 7 bases. The V gene's germline CDR1 is ENHRY and CDR2 SYGVKD. The junction had 9 bases not matched to a gene; V was cut back by 0 bases and J by 5 bases. The CDR3 spans 16 residues. The chain's CDR3 is CAISESVLGGRTEAFF. DNA of the CDR3: TGTGCCATCAGTGAGTCGGTGTTAGGGGGCCGTACTGAAGCTTTCTTT.

This rearrangement joins TRBV6-5 to TRBJ2-1; TRBD1 might be the D (6 bases). In germline, CDR1 is MNHEY, CDR2 SVGAGI. CDR3 length: 11 residues. In DNA form, the CDR3 reads TGTGCAGCAGGGGAGAAAAATGAGCAGTTCTTC. It encodes CAAGEKNEQFF.

The chain has TRBV16 and TRBJ1-2; D gene ambiguous. The length of the CDR3 is 13 residues. Germline-derived CDR1 and CDR2 are KGHSY and FQNENV. Trimming left V 6 bases short and J 8 bases short, with 16 bases between. CDR3 bases: TGTGCCAGCAGTCCCGATCTCCTGGAGGGCTACACCTTC. This sequence encodes CASSPDLLEGYTF.

The chain links TRBV6-1 to TRBJ1-1, with 9 bases lining up with TRBD1. This CDR3 region has 14 residues. Losses at the gene ends were 6 bases for V and 4 bases for J; bases not matched to a gene: 6. Germline loops: CDR1 MNHNS, CDR2 SASEGT. Written as DNA, the CDR3 is TGTGCCAGCAGCCAGACAGGGGGGAGCACTGAAGCTTTCTTT. Protein product: CASSQTGGSTEAFF.

V usage is TRBV10-2 and J usage is TRBJ1-1; TRBD1 might be the D (6 bases). The germline CDR1 and CDR2 sequences are WSHSY and SAAADI. Trimming cost V 7 bases and J 0 bases, with 18 bases left between them. This CDR3 region has 16 residues. CDR3 loop: CASTQEDSSMNTEAFF. CDR3 in DNA: TGCGCCAGCACCCAGGAGGACAGTAGCATGAACACTGAAGCTTTCTTT.

V gene TRBV5-1 combines with J gene TRBJ1-1; 8 nucleotides match TRBD1. The V gene end was trimmed by 1 base and the J gene end by 0 bases; junction bases not matched to a gene: 5. Germline V gene data show CDR1 as SGHRS and CDR2 as YFSETQ. The length of the CDR3 is 16 residues. CDR3 DNA: TGCGCCAGCAGCTTGAATCCACAGGGGGTGAACACTGAAGCTTTCTTT. Translating gives CASSLNPQGVNTEAFF.

The chain carries TRBV27 and TRBJ2-1, with 11 bases fitting TRBD2. The V segment lost 5 bases and the J segment 6 bases; nucleotides outside the gene matches: 6. The CDR3 has 15 amino acids. CDR1 MNHEY and CDR2 SMNVEV come from the germline V gene (reference sequence). The DNA for the CDR3 is TGTGCCAGCAGTCTGAGAACTAGCGGGAGCAATGAGCAGTTCTTC. Protein sequence: CASSLRTSGSNEQFF.

The chain carries TRBV15 and TRBJ2-5; D remains ambiguous. V lost 5 bases, J lost 2 bases, and 9 bases lay in between. From germline, CDR1 is LNHNV and CDR2 YYDKDF (reference sequence). The CDR3 is 13 residues long. CDR3 nucleotides: TGTGCCACCAGCCCACTGCAACAAGAGACCCAGTACTTC. Protein: CATSPLQQETQYF.

This clone was found once. This rearrangement joins TRBV9 to TRBJ2-7; a weak D match, TRBD2 (6 bases). Looked up from germline, CDR1 is SGDLS and CDR2 is YYNGEE. V lost 0 bases, J lost 0 bases, and 10 bases lay in between. The CDR3 has 15 residues. CDR3 coding DNA: TGTGCCAGCAGCGTAGGTTTCGGGAGCTCCTACGAGCAGTACTTC. This gives the protein CASSVGFGSSYEQYF.

The chain has TRBV28 and TRBJ1-3; TRBD1 aligns across 9 bases. The length of the CDR3 is 16 residues. CDR1 and CDR2 from the germline V gene are MDHEN and SYDVKM. With V trimmed by 6 bases and J by 1 base, 7 bases remained unmatched. CDR3: CASRLGQGSSGNTIYF. The CDR3 DNA reads TGTGCCAGCAGGCTAGGACAGGGGTCTTCTGGAAACACCATATATTTT.

This clone was counted only a few times. The V gene is TRBV28, the J gene TRBJ1-6, with D uncertain. CDR1 and CDR2 from the germline V gene are MDHEN and SYDVKM. CDR3 length: 14 amino acids. Trimming pared 6 bases from V and 8 bases from J, leaving 14 bases between. CDR3 sequence (DNA): TGTGCCAGCAGCCCTATGGCCGGAGATTCACCCCTCCACTTT. It yields the protein CASSPMAGDSPLHF.

The chain joins TRBV28 to TRBJ1-6; 9 positions match TRBD1. The CDR3 totals 14 residues. Germline loops: CDR1 MDHEN, CDR2 SYDVKM. Trimming took 5 bases from V and 9 from J; bases not matched to a gene: 5. The CDR3 DNA sequence: TGTGCCAGCAGTACAGGGGGCGAAATTTCACCCCTCCACTTT. It is translated as CASSTGGEISPLHF.

The CDR3, as DNA: TGTGCCAGCAGGCTTGCCGGGACTAGCGCCACCGGGGAGCTGTTTTTT. It specifies CASRLAGTSATGELFF. This chain links TRBV5-5 with TRBJ2-2; 10 positions agree with TRBD2. CDR1 and CDR2 (germline): SGHKS, YYEKEE (reference sequence). Germline trimming cut 5 bases from V and 4 bases from J; bases unmatched to any gene: 8. The CDR3 extends over 16 amino acids.